What follows describes a single TCR beta chain. Its target antigen remains unknown. There are no base qualities to consult, and no much larger clone falls within one base. Taken from cysteine to phenylalanine, the CDR3 has 15 residues. The entry retains the CDR3 DNA only, 45 bases that are in frame from base 1. Reading the germline V gene gives CDR1 SGDLS and CDR2 YYNGEE. V is clipped by 4 bases and J by 4 bases, and the sequence between their germline boundaries is 14 bases long. A MiSeq instrument was used for deep resolution sequencing, which targeted depths ranging from 1 in 1 million up to 1 in 200,000 T cells, with coverage averaging 10x for each clonotype. The immunoSEQ hsTCRB Kit was used to generate TCR beta libraries. Turning to the authors' computational methods: ImmunoSEQ Data Assistant and ImmunoSEQ Analyzer were used for data analysis, and V, D and J genes were assigned according to IMGT definitions. Clonality, which ranges from 0 to 1, was calculated as one minus the normalized Shannon entropy of productive rearrangement frequencies. Only overrepresented clonotypes making up at least 0.05% of the repertoire of each patient were included in the public clonotype analysis. Repertoires from roughly 13 age-matched healthy donors in immuneACCESS were used as clonality controls. TCRdb's version of the immuneACCESS table is confined to in-frame rearrangements and falls short of the full clone set. An unresolved V gene accounts for under half of the shortfall where checked; the remainder is of unknown origin. V and J calls plus clone size are reproduced from that table; the DNA served to infer D and trimming. For this sample the table gives roughly 250,000 clones, of which around 70% were detected only once. Clones ranked in the top ten supply 15% to 19% of the sample.

The data originate from a study of cytotoxic CD8 clonotypes in ibrutinib-treated CLL (dated by TCRdb to the early 2020s). A note on the overall study: The cohort was composed of ten to eleven relapsed/refractory and about 16 treatment-naive patients; IGHV unmutated status was identified in roughly 17 patients. Cryopreserved peripheral blood mononuclear cells were collected at three points: before therapy, at response, and at either sustained remission or disease progression. Response samples were taken after a median of 12 months on treatment, ranging from about 6 to 40 months. Partial responses were observed in about 25 patients and complete responses in 2; after a median follow-up of roughly 62 months, remission was maintained in 15 or so patients and progression was observed in roughly 12. Longitudinal samples were available for about 30% of the roughly 86 trial participants. Every sample from remission and from progressive disease was obtained while the patients were still on ibrutinib. On average, each sample had about 250,000 productive templates and approximately 89,000 productive rearrangements.

According to the study, the label for this sample's time point signals: 24 months on ibrutinib. For TCR beta library preparation, 1.5 to 2 micrograms of genomic DNA was extracted from cryopreserved PBMCs. High-throughput TCR beta sequencing was performed on longitudinal blood samples from CLL patients receiving ibrutinib monotherapy. The patients took part in an open-label, single-center phase 2 trial of ibrutinib monotherapy. What the study reported, not specific to this receptor: Baseline clonality was found to be higher than that of age-matched healthy donors and was strongly correlated with circulating CD8+ T-cell counts. Public clonotypes were found to be uncommon and were observed to contract or remain stable during treatment; the increase in clonality was shown to reflect expansion of private clonotypes at ibrutinib response. At ibrutinib response clonality went up, during sustained remission it held steady, and at progression it dropped back toward baseline. Sampling times were not matched between patients in sustained remission and patients whose disease was progressing, and lymph node repertoires were not examined.

The sequences come from PBMCs, collected after 24 months of ibrutinib treatment. The chain links TRBV9 with TRBJ1-4; the D gene remains uncertain. This receptor was taken from a human donor with chronic lymphocytic leukemia. This receptor carries the CDR3 CASSPSGSFNEKLFF. In nucleotides, the sequence is TGTGCCAGCAGCCCCTCCGGGTCCTTTAATGAAAAACTGTTTTTT.